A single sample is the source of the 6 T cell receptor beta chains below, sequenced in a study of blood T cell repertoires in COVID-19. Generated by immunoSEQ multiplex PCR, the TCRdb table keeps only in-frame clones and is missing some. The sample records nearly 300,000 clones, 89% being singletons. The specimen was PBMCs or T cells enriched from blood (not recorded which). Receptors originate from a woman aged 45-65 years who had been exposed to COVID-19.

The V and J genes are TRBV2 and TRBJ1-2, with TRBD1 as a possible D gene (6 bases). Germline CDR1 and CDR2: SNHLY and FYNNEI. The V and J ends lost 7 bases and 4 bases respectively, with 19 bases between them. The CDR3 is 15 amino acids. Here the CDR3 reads CASTLSTGTIYGYTF. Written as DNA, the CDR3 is TGTGCCAGCACTCTCTCTACAGGGACCATCTATGGCTACACCTTC.

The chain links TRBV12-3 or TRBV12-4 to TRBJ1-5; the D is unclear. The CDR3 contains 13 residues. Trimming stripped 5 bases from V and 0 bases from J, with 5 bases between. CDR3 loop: CASSPHSNQPQHF. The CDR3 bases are TGTGCCAGCAGTCCACATAGCAATCAGCCCCAGCATTTT.

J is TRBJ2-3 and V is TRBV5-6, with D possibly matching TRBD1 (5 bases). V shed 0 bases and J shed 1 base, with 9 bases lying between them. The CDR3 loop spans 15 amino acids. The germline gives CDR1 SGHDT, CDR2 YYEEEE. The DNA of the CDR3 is TGTGCCAGCAGCTTGGGGGGCGCCCGCACAGATACGCAGTATTTT. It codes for CASSLGGARTDTQYF.

The CDR3 bases are TGTGCCAGCAGCCTCGAAACTAGCGGGGTTTACTACGAGCAGTACTTC. It codes for CASSLETSGVYYEQYF. This chain joins TRBV7-9 and TRBJ2-7, with TRBD2 matching over 10 bases. CDR1 is SEHNR and CDR2 is FQNEAQ in the germline V gene (reference sequence). The CDR3 is made up of 16 amino acids. With 5 bases clipped from V and 3 bases from J, the junction kept 10 bases outside the gene matches.

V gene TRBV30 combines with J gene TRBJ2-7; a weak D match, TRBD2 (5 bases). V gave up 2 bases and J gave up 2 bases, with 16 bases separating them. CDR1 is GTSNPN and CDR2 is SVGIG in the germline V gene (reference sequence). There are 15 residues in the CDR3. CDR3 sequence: CAWSPPNRDTYEQYF. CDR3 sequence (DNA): TGTGCCTGGAGTCCCCCGAATCGGGATACCTACGAGCAGTACTTC. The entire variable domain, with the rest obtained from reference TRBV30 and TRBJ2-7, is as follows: SQTIHQWPATLVQPVGSPLSLECTVEGTSNPNLYWYRQAAGRGLQLLFYSVGIGQISSEVPQNLSASRPQDRQFILSSKKLLLSDSGFYLCAWSPPNRDTYEQYFGPGTRLTVT.

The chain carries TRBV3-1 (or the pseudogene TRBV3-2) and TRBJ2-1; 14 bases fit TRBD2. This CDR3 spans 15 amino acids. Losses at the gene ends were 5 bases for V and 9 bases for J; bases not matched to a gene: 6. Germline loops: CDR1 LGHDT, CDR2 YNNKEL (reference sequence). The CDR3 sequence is CASSSGTSGGGEQFF. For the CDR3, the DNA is TGTGCCAGCAGCTCTGGGACTAGCGGGGGTGGTGAGCAGTTCTTC.